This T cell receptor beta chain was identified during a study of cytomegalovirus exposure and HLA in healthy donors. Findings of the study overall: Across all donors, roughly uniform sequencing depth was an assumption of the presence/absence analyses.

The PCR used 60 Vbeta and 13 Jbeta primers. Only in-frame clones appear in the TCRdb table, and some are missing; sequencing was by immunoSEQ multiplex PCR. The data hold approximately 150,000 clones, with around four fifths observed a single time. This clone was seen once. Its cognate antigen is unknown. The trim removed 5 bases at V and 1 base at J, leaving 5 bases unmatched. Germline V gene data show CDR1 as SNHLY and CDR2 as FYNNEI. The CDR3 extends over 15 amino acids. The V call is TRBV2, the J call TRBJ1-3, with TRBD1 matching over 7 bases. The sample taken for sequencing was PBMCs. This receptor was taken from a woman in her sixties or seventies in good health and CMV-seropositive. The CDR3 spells CASSRGQSSGNTIYF. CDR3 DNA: TGTGCCAGCAGTCGGGGACAGTCATCTGGAAACACCATATATTTT.